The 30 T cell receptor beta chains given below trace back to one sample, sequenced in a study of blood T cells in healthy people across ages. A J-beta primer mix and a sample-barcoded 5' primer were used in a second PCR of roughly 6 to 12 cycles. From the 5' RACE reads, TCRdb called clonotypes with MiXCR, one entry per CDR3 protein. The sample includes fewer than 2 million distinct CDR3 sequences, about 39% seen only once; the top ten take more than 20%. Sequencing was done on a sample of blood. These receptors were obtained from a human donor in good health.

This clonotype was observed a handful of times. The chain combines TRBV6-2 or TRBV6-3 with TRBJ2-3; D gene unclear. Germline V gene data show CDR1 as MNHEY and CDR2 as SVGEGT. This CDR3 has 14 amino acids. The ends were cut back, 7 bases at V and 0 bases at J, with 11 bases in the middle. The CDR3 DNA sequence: TGTGCCAGCACCAAGCCGAGTAGCACAGATACGCAGTATTTT. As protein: CASTKPSSTDTQYF.

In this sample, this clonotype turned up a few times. Here the CDR3 DNA reads TGTGCCAGCAGCTACAGCTCGGGGACCCCGCAAGAGACCCAGTACTTC. This codes for CASSYSSGTPQETQYF. The V call is TRBV7-9, the J call TRBJ2-5; D assignment may be TRBD1 or TRBD2 (5 bases each). V was cut by 4 bases and J by 2 bases, with 17 bases left in between. The length of the CDR3 is 16 residues. Germline loops: CDR1 SEHNR, CDR2 FQNEAQ (reference sequence).

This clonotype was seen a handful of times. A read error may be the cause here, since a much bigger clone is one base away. The CDR3 sequence is CANSPTSGGAYEQYF. The DNA of the CDR3 is TGTGCCAACAGCCCTACTAGCGGGGGGGCCTACGAGCAGTACTTC. The chain combines TRBV28 with TRBJ2-7; 13 nucleotides align to TRBD2. Germline lookup yields CDR1 MDHEN and CDR2 SYDVKM. This CDR3 region has 15 residues. Losses at the gene ends were 10 bases for V and 2 bases for J; bases not matched to a gene: 8.

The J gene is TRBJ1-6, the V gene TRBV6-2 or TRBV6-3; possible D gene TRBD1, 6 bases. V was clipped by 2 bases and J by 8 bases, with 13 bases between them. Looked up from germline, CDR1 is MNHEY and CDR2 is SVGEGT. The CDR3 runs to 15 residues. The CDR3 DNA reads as TGTGCCAGCAGTTACCGGTCAGGGGTGCATTCACCCCTCCACTTT. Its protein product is CASSYRSGVHSPLHF.

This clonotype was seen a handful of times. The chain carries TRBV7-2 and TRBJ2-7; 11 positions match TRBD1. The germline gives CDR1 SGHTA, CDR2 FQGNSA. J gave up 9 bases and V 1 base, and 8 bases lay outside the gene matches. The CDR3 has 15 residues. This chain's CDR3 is CASSLGGTGGLVQYF. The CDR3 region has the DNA TGTGCCAGCAGCTTAGGGGGGACAGGGGGTTTAGTGCAGTACTTC.

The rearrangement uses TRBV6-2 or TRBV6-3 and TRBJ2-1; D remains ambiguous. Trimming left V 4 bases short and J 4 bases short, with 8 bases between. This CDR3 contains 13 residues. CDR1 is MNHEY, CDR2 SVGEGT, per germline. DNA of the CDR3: TGTGCCAGCAGTTCGACATATTACAATGAGCAGTTCTTC. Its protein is CASSSTYYNEQFF.

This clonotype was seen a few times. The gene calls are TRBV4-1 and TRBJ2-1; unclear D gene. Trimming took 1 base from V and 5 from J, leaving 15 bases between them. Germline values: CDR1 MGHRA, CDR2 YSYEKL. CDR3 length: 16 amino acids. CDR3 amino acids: CASSQGDIRANNEQFF. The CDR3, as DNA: TGCGCCAGCAGCCAAGGCGACATTAGAGCGAACAATGAGCAGTTCTTC.

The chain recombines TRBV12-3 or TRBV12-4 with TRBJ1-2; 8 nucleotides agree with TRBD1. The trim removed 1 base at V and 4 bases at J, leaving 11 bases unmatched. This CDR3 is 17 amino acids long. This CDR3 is CASSLGIVGQGGYGYTF. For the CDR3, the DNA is TGTGCCAGCAGTTTAGGGATCGTAGGACAGGGAGGCTATGGCTACACCTTC.

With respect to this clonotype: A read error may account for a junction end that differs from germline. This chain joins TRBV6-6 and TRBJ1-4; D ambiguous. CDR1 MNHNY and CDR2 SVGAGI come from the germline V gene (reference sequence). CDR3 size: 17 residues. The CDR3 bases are TGTGCCAGCAGCTACTCGCTTAAACTGAGCATGAATGAAAAACTGTTTTTT. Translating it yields CASSYSLKLSMNEKLFF.

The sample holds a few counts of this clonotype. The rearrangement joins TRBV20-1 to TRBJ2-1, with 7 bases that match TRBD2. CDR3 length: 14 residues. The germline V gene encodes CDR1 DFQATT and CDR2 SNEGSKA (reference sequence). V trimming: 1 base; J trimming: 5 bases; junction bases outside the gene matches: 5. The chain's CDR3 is CSARVRRGNNEQFF. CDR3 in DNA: TGCAGTGCTAGAGTGCGGCGGGGGAACAATGAGCAGTTCTTC.

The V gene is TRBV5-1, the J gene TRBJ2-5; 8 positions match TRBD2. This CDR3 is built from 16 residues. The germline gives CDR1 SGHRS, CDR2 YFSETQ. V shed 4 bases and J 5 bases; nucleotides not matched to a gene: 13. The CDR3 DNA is TGCGCCAGCAGCCCCCGGGGGGGCGGAATTTTGGAGACCCAGTACTTC. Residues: CASSPRGGGILETQYF.

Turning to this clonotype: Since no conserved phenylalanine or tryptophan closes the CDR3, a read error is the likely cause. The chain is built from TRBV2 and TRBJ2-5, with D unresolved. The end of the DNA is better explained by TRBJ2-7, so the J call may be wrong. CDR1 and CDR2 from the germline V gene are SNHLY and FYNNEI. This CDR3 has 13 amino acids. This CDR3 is CASSVTVSYEQYC. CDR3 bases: TGTGCCAGCAGTGTAACAGTCTCCTACGAGCAGTACTGC.

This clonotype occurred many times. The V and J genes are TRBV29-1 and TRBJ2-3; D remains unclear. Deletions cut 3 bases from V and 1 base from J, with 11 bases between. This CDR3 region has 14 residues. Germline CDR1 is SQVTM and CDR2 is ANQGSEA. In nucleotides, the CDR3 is TGCAGCGTTGATGGGTCGGTGCGCACAGATACGCAGTATTTT. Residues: CSVDGSVRTDTQYF.

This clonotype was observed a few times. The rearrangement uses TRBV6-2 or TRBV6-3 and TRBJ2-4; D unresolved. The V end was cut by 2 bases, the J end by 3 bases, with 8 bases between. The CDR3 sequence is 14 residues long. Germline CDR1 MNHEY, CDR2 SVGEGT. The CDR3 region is CASSYVASKNIQYF. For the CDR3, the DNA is TGTGCCAGCAGTTACGTGGCTAGCAAAAACATTCAGTACTTC.

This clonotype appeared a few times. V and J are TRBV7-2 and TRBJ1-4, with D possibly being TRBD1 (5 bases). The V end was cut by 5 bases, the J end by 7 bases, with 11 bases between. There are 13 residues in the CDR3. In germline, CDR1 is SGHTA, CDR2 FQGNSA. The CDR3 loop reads CASSPMGGEKLFF. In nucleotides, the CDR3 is TGTGCCAGCAGCCCGATGGGGGGTGAAAAACTGTTTTTT.

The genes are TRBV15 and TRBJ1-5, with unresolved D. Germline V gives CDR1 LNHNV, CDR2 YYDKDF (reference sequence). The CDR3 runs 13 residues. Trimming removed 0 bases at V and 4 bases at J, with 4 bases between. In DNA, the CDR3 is TGTGCCACCAGCAGAGAAGAAAATCAGCCCCAGCATTTT. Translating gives CATSREENQPQHF. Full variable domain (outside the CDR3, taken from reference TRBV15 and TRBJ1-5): DAMVIQNPRYQVTQFGKPVTLSCSQTLNHNVMYWYQQKSSQAPKLLFHYYDKDFNNEADTPDNFQSRRPNTSFCFLDIRSPGLGDTAMYLCATSREENQPQHFGDGTRLSIL.

The DNA for the CDR3 is TGCGCCAGCAGCCAAGGAACCGGGACGGGCTACAATGAGCAGTTCTTC. Translating it yields CASSQGTGTGYNEQFF. The chain uses TRBV4-1 and TRBJ2-1; D may be TRBD1 or TRBD2 (5 bases each). The germline CDR1 and CDR2 sequences are MGHRA and YSYEKL. The CDR3 length is 16 residues. Deletions cut 1 base from V and 3 bases from J, with 13 bases between.

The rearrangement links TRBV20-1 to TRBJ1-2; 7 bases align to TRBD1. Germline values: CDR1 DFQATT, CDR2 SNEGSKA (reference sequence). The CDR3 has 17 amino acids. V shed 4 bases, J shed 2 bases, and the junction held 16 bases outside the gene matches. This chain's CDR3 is CSAINSLQGNRNYGYTF. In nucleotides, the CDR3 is TGCAGTGCTATAAATTCACTACAGGGGAATCGAAACTATGGCTACACCTTC.

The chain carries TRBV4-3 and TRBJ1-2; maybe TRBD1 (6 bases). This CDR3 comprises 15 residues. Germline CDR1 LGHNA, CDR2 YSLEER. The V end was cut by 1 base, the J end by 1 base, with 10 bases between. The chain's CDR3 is CASSQARTVNYGYTF. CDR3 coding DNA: TGCGCCAGCAGCCAAGCCCGGACAGTTAACTATGGCTACACCTTC.

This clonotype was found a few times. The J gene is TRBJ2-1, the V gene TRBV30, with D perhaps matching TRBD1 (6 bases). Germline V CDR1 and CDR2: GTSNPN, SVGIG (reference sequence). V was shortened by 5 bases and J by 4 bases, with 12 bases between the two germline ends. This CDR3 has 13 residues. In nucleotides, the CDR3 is TGTGCCTGGTCAAGGACAGATTACAATGAGCAGTTCTTC. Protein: CAWSRTDYNEQFF.

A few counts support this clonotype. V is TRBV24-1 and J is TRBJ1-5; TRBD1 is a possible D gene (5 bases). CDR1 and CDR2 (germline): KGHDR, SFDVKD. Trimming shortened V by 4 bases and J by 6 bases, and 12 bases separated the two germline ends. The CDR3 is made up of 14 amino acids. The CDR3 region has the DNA TGTGCCACCAGTGACCCCGGGACTAGTCAGCCCCAGCATTTT. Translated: CATSDPGTSQPQHF.

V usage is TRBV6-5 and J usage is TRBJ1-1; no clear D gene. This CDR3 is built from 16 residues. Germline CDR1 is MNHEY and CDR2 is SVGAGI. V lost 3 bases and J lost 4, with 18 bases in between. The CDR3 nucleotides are TGTGCCAGCAGTTATTCTTACAGCGCTATCGGCACTGAAGCTTTCTTT. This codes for CASSYSYSAIGTEAFF.

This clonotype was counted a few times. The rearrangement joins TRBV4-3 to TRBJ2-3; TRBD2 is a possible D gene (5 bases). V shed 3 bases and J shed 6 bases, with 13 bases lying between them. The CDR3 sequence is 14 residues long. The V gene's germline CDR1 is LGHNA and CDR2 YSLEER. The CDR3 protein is CASSHGLPGDTQYF. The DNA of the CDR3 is TGCGCCAGCAGCCATGGACTCCCTGGGGATACGCAGTATTTT.

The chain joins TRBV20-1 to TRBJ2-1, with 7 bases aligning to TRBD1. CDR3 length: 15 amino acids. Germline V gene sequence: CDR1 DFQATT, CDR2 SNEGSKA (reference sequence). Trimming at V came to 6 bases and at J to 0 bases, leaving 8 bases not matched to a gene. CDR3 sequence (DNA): TGCAGTGCCCTCCAGGGGGAGAGCTCCTACAATGAGCAGTTCTTC. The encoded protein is CSALQGESSYNEQFF.

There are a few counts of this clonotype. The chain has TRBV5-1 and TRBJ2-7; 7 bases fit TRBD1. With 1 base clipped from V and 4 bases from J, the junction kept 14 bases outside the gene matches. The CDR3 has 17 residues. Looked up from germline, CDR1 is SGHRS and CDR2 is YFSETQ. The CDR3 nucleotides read TGCGCCAGCAGCTTGCTCCGGACAGGAAAAGACCCTTACGAGCAGTACTTC. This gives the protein CASSLLRTGKDPYEQYF.

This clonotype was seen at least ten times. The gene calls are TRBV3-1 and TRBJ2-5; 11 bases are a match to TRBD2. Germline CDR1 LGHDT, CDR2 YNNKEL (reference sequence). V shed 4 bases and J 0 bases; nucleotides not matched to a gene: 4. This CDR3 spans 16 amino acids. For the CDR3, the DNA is TGTGCCAGCAGCCGGAGACTAGCGGGGTACCAAGAGACCCAGTACTTC. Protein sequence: CASSRRLAGYQETQYF.

CDR3 in DNA: TGTGCCAGCAGTTTTTCTACAGGGGGCTACAATGAGCAGTTCTTC. It yields the protein CASSFSTGGYNEQFF. The rearrangement joins TRBV28 to TRBJ2-1; TRBD1 aligns across 8 bases. With V trimmed by 3 bases and J by 3 bases, 4 bases remained unmatched. The CDR3 is 15 amino acids. The V gene's germline CDR1 is MDHEN and CDR2 SYDVKM.

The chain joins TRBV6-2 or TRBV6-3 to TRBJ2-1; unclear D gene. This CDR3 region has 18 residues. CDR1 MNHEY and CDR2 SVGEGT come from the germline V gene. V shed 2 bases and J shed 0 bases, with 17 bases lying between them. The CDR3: CASSYAPGDHSSYNEQFF. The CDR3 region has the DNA TGTGCCAGCAGTTACGCCCCGGGTGACCACAGCTCCTACAATGAGCAGTTCTTC.

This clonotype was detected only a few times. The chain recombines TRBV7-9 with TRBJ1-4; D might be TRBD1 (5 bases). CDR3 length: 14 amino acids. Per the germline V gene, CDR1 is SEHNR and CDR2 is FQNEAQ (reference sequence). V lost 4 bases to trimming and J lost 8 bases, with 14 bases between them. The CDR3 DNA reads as TGTGCCAGCAGCTCTCAGGGAAGTGGGGAAAAACTGTTTTTT. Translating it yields CASSSQGSGEKLFF.

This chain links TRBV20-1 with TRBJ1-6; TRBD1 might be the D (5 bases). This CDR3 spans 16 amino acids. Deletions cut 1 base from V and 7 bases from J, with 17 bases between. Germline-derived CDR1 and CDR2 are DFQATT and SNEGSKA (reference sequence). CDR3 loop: CSARGGESHENSPLHF. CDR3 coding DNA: TGCAGTGCTAGAGGAGGGGAAAGCCATGAGAATTCACCCCTCCACTTT.